A selection of T cell receptor beta chains follows, all from one sample in a study of memory CD8 T cells in hepatitis C reinfection. Sequencing was performed with immunoSEQ multiplex PCR; in TCRdb, only in-frame clones are kept and a portion is missing. Of about 6,200 clones listed, approximately 92% are singletons. What was sequenced was naive CD8+ T cells sorted from blood. The receptors stem from a man aged 45-60 years with hepatitis C virus infection. Both conserved end residues are part of each CDR3. Each record gives: J gene, clone size, D gene, V gene, CDR3 protein, CDR3 DNA. D genes are given only for firm matches. Size values are once, few and many counts, or a class for expanded clones, and some rows have none.

>TRBJ2-7|NA|TRBD1|TRBV19
CASSIMVDRDFVNEQYF
TGTGCCAGTAGTATAATGGTCGACAGGGATTTCGTCAACGAGCAGTACTTC
>TRBJ2-7|NA|TRBD2|TRBV6-5
CASSSGLAGGVDEQYF
TGTGCCAGCAGTTCCGGACTAGCGGGAGGGGTGGACGAGCAGTACTTC
>TRBJ2-7|NA|TRBD1|TRBV11-2
CASRHLQGYHEQYF
TGTGCCAGCAGGCATCTACAGGGGTACCACGAGCAGTACTTC
>TRBJ1-6|NA|NA|TRBV13
CASSLFGQTANSPLHF
TGTGCCAGCAGCTTATTCGGACAGACGGCTAATTCACCCCTCCACTTT
>TRBJ2-3|NA|TRBD2|TRBV5-4
CASSLAGSPVADTQYF
TGTGCCAGCAGCCTAGCGGGGAGCCCCGTAGCAGATACGCAGTATTTT
>TRBJ2-7|NA|TRBD2|TRBV7-3
CASSLAGPGYEQYF
TGTGCCAGCAGTTTAGCGGGCCCAGGTTACGAGCAGTACTTC
>TRBJ1-1|NA|NA|TRBV30
CAWSSDRDFEAFF
TGTGCCTGGAGTTCGGACAGAGATTTTGAAGCTTTCTTT
>TRBJ1-2|NA|NA|TRBV7-9
CASSPEDRLGYTF
TGTGCCAGCAGCCCGGAAGACAGGCTTGGCTACACCTTC
>TRBJ2-7|NA|TRBD2|TRBV7-6
CASSPSTSGSSYEQYF
TGTGCCAGCAGCCCATCGACTAGCGGATCTTCCTACGAGCAGTACTTC
>TRBJ2-1|NA|TRBD1|TRBV5-6
CASSFGTDNEQFF
TGTGCCAGCAGCTTCGGGACAGACAATGAGCAGTTCTTC
>TRBJ2-1|NA|TRBD1|TRBV28
CASSFDRDNEQFF
TGTGCCAGCAGTTTCGACAGGGATAATGAGCAGTTCTTC
>TRBJ2-1|NA|TRBD1|TRBV5-6
CASSLVPGGSINEQFF
TGTGCCAGCAGCTTGGTGCCAGGGGGCTCTATAAATGAGCAGTTCTTC
>TRBJ2-3|NA|NA|TRBV7-8
CASSLPSGLTDTQYF
TGTGCCAGCAGCTTACCGTCCGGACTAACAGATACGCAGTATTTT
>TRBJ2-7|NA|TRBD1|TRBV11-2
CASSWGQGDEQYF
TGTGCCAGCAGCTGGGGACAGGGGGACGAGCAGTACTTC
>TRBJ2-1|NA|NA|TRBV27
CASSLNVGGIYNEQFF
TGTGCCAGCAGTTTAAATGTCGGAGGGATCTACAATGAGCAGTTCTTC
>TRBJ2-3|once|NA|TRBV7-9
CASSFSSADTQYF
TGTGCCAGCAGCTTTTCTTCCGCAGATACGCAGTATTTT
>TRBJ2-7|NA|NA|TRBV27
CASADRGPLGQYF
TGTGCCAGCGCGGACCGCGGGCCCCTTGGGCAGTACTTC
>TRBJ2-7|NA|NA|TRBV7-9
CASSSGLPYEQYF
TGTGCCAGCAGCTCGGGACTCCCCTACGAGCAGTACTTC
>TRBJ2-7|NA|NA|TRBV9
CASSVEGEFYEQYF
TGTGCCAGCAGCGTAGAAGGGGAATTTTACGAGCAGTACTTC
>TRBJ2-7|NA|NA|TRBV9
CASSVSGGATYEQYF
TGTGCCAGCAGCGTATCTGGGGGGGCGACCTACGAGCAGTACTTC
>TRBJ2-5|NA|TRBD1|TRBV7-3
CASSLGQGSKETQYF
TGTGCCAGCAGCTTAGGACAGGGGTCAAAAGAGACCCAGTACTTC
>TRBJ1-1|once|NA|TRBV27
CASSQRGVTEAFF
TGTGCCAGCAGCCAACGGGGAGTCACTGAAGCTTTCTTT
>TRBJ2-1|NA|NA|TRBV7-9
CASSRGSRDFWDVYNEQFF
TGTGCCAGCAGCCGAGGCTCTCGGGACTTCTGGGACGTCTACAATGAGCAGTTCTTC
>TRBJ1-1|NA|NA|TRBV7-6
CASSHDGYTEAFF
TGTGCCAGCAGCCACGACGGGTACACTGAAGCTTTCTTT